This T cell receptor beta chain was sequenced during a study of cytomegalovirus exposure and HLA in healthy donors. At the level of the study: Most genotyped donors, 81% of roughly 400, had Caucasian-associated genetic ancestry.

CDR3 length: 15 amino acids. V was cut by 0 bases and J by 6 bases, with 12 bases left in between. Germline assignment: CDR1 MGHRA and CDR2 YSYEKL. This clone was observed a few times. Its specificity is unknown. 13 Jbeta primers and 60 Vbeta primers were used for the PCR. Authors' data handling: Later reanalysis found 60 million to 90 million unique TCR beta chains, roughly 10 million of them shared. Method: immunoSEQ multiplex PCR; TCRdb's copy keeps in-frame clones and lacks some. Clone size and V and J calls were adopted from that table, with D and trimming inferred from the DNA. Of approximately 150,000 clones in the sample, more than 70% are singletons; the top ten hold 0.94%. Study results and limitations: Prior analysis indicated that the majority of TCR beta V segments exhibited productivity approximately 87% or approximately 30% of the time.

Material: PBMCs. This sequence joins TRBV4-1 and TRBJ1-5; D possibly corresponds to TRBD1 (6 bases). The source of this sequence is a woman aged 55 to 70 in good health and CMV-seronegative. CDR3 amino acids: CASSQDPAGVQPQHF. As DNA, the CDR3 is TGCGCCAGCAGCCAAGACCCTGCAGGGGTTCAGCCCCAGCATTTT.